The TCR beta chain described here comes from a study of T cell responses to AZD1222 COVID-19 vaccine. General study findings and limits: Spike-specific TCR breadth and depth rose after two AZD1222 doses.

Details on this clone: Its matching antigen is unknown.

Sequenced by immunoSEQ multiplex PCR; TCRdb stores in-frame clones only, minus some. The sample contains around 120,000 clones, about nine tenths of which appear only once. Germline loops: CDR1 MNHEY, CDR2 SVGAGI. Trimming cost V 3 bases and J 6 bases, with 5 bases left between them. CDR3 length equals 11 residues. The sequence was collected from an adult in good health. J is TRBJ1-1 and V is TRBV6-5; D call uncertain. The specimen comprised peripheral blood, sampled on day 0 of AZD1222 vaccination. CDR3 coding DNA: TGTGCCAGCAGTTATCGGGCTGAAGCTTTCTTT. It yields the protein CASSYRAEAFF.